This T cell receptor (beta chain) was documented in a study of identical twins' blood T cells. Source study methods: Clonotypes per individual ranged from about 95,000 to nearly 500,000. MiXCR, run by TCRdb on the 5' RACE reads, gives a single entry per CDR3 protein. In this record, the V and J calls reflect TCRdb's handling and not the investigators' own analysis. The table has 400,000 or so distinct CDR3 sequences, 28% seen once. Notes on the study in general: Top TCRbeta clonotypes were shared more with twin than unrelated donors. Shared CDR3 clonotype counts tracked mainly the product of cloneset sizes.

Notes on this clonotype: As yet, its antigen is unknown.

This CDR3 is built from 14 residues. After removal of 5 bases from V and 7 bases from J, the junction contained 9 bases not matched to a gene. Germline-derived CDR1 and CDR2 are DFQATT and SNEGSKA (reference sequence). This TCR came from a woman aged 18-49 years in good health. The sequenced sample consisted of PBMCs. The gene calls are TRBV20-1 and TRBJ1-5; 9 nucleotides agree with TRBD1. The DNA of the CDR3 is TGCAGTGCTTCTAACAGGGGGCGCTTCCAGCCCCAGCATTTT. This gives the protein CSASNRGRFQPQHF.